This is a list of T cell receptor beta chains from one sample in a study of immune heterogeneity within non-small cell lung tumors. TCRdb processed the multiplex PCR reads anew with MiXCR; each CDR3 protein has one entry. Of under 35,000 distinct CDR3 sequences in the sample, around 30% were seen once. Material for sequencing was lung tumor tissue. All receptors come from a man aged 40-55 years with non-small cell lung cancer. Each CDR3 is given with its conserved first and last residue. Each record gives: CDR3 protein, CDR3 DNA, V gene, clone size, J gene, D gene. A D gene is named only where the DNA matches it firmly. The size entry is marked missing in some rows and otherwise reads once, few, many or a size class.

CAWSVYRSGYTF TGTGCCTGGAGTGTGTATAGGAGTGGCTACACCTTC TRBV30 many TRBJ1-2 NA
CASSSGITLYNEKFF TGTGCCAGCAGCAGCGGGATCACCCTCTACAATGAGAAGTTCTTC TRBV9 NA TRBJ2-1 TRBD2
CASSLDRGSYEQYF TGTGCCAGCAGCTTGGACAGGGGGTCCTACGAGCAGTACTTC TRBV11-2 many TRBJ2-7 TRBD1
CASSGRKGGGNSPLHF TGTGCCAGCAGCGGGCGAAAGGGGGGGGGTAATTCACCCCTCCACTTT TRBV9 NA TRBJ1-6 NA
CASSLGGGSTDTQYF TGCGCCAGCAGCTTGGGTGGAGGGAGCACAGATACGCAGTATTTT TRBV5-1 NA TRBJ2-3 NA
CSAALGRSTDTQYF TGCAGTGCTGCGCTTGGGCGGAGCACAGATACGCAGTATTTT TRBV20-1 NA TRBJ2-3 NA
CAISEGVSGRATGELFF TGTGCCATCAGTGAGGGGGTTAGCGGGAGAGCCACCGGGGAGCTGTTTTTT TRBV10-3 few TRBJ2-2 TRBD2
CASSPKGGAGAFF TGCGCCAGCAGCCCAAAAGGGGGGGCGGGAGCTTTCTTT TRBV5-1 NA TRBJ1-1 NA
CAIRGQLGQPQHF TGTGCCATTCGGGGACAATTAGGTCAGCCCCAGCATTTT TRBV10-3 NA TRBJ1-5 NA
CASSLGRYNSPLHF TGCGCCAGCAGCTTGGGACGGTATAATTCACCCCTCCACTTT TRBV5-1 many TRBJ1-6 NA
CASGLTRDRVHEQYF TGTGCTAGTGGTTTGACCCGGGACAGGGTCCACGAGCAGTACTTC TRBV12-5 many TRBJ2-7 TRBD1
CSASTSSYEQYF TGCAGTGCATCGACCAGCAGTTACGAGCAGTACTTC TRBV20-1 few TRBJ2-7 NA
CASSWISSGANVLTF TGTGCCAGCAGCTGGATCTCCTCTGGGGCCAACGTCCTGACTTTC TRBV7-2 few TRBJ2-6 NA
CASSLFGGRGETQYF TGTGCCAGCAGCTTATTTGGAGGGAGAGGAGAGACCCAGTACTTC TRBV7-3 NA TRBJ2-5 NA
CASSTSSGANVLTF TGTGCCAGCAGTACGAGCTCTGGGGCCAACGTCCTGACTTTC TRBV2 NA TRBJ2-6 NA
CASRKTTEAFF TGTGCCAGCAGAAAGACCACTGAAGCTTTCTTT TRBV6-1 NA TRBJ1-1 NA
CASSKGQSYEQYF TGTGCCAGCAGTAAGGGACAGAGCTACGAGCAGTACTTC TRBV6-1 few TRBJ2-7 TRBD1
CASSQTLAGGHNEQFF TGCGCCAGCAGCCAAACCTTAGCGGGAGGGCACAATGAGCAGTTCTTC TRBV4-1 few TRBJ2-1 TRBD2
CASRKGTGGGGNQPQHF TGTGCCAGCAGAAAAGGGACAGGGGGCGGTGGCAATCAGCCCCAGCATTTT TRBV27 many TRBJ1-5 TRBD1
CASGRYTGELFF TGTGCCAGCGGACGGTACACCGGGGAGCTGTTTTTT TRBV6-2/TRBV6-3 many TRBJ2-2 NA
CASSSAGRSYEQYF TGTGCCAGCAGCTCAGCCGGGAGAAGCTACGAGCAGTACTTC TRBV11-2 many TRBJ2-7 NA
CASSVTGNTEAFF TGTGCCAGCAGTGTAACGGGCAACACTGAAGCTTTCTTT TRBV6-1 few TRBJ1-1 NA
CASSLAPGNTEAFF TGTGCCAGCAGCTTAGCTCCCGGGAACACTGAAGCTTTCTTT TRBV11-1 few TRBJ1-1 NA
CASSHSPGYEQYF TGCGCCAGCAGCCACTCACCTGGCTACGAGCAGTACTTC TRBV4-1 many TRBJ2-7 NA
CATTDTGHRMNEQFF TGTGCCACCACAGACACGGGACACCGTATGAATGAGCAGTTCTTC TRBV6-4 NA TRBJ2-1 NA
CASSSPELALRQFF TGTGCCAGCAGTTCTCCCGAACTAGCCCTACGGCAGTTCTTC TRBV12-3/TRBV12-4 many TRBJ2-1 NA
CSAAGANRLDEQYF TGCAGTGCCGCCGGGGCTAATCGACTGGATGAGCAGTACTTC TRBV20-1 many TRBJ2-7 NA
CASSQPGQGTQYF TGCGCCAGCAGCCAACCCGGCCAGGGGACCCAGTACTTC TRBV4-1 few TRBJ2-5 NA
CASSLGAGELFF TGTGCCAGCAGTTTGGGGGCCGGGGAGCTGTTTTTT TRBV12-3/TRBV12-4 NA TRBJ2-2 NA
CASNPKLGTEAFF TGTGCCAGCAACCCCAAGCTAGGCACTGAAGCTTTCTTT TRBV6-1 NA TRBJ1-1 NA
CSVGEGIQSGNTIYF TGCAGCGTTGGGGAGGGGATCCAATCTGGAAACACCATATATTTT TRBV29-1 few TRBJ1-3 NA
CASSVSNRGDTEAFF TGTGCCAGCAGCGTTAGCAACAGGGGTGACACTGAAGCTTTCTTT TRBV9 NA TRBJ1-1 TRBD1
CASSSGGDRKETQYF TGTGCCAGTAGCAGCGGGGGAGATAGGAAAGAGACCCAGTACTTC TRBV19 many TRBJ2-5 TRBD2
CASSASESSYNEQFF TGTGCCAGCAGTGCCTCGGAGAGCTCCTACAATGAGCAGTTCTTC TRBV6-1 medium-sized TRBJ2-1 NA
CASSETVGRPAKNIQYF TGTGCCAGCAGTGAAACGGTCGGGCGGCCAGCCAAAAACATTCAGTACTTC TRBV6-1 few TRBJ2-4 NA
CASSSQLAGKNIQYF TGTGCCAGCAGCTCCCAACTAGCGGGGAAAAACATTCAGTACTTC TRBV11-3 NA TRBJ2-4 TRBD2
CASSWWGQDKETQYF TGCGCCAGCAGCTGGTGGGGACAGGATAAAGAGACCCAGTACTTC TRBV5-1 NA TRBJ2-5 TRBD1
CASSLSGQTGGGYTF TGCGCCAGCAGCTTGTCAGGACAGACTGGGGGTGGCTACACCTTC TRBV5-1 many TRBJ1-2 NA
CASSWQNNNSPLHF TGTGCCAGCAGCTGGCAGAACAATAATTCACCCCTCCACTTT TRBV5-4 NA TRBJ1-6 NA
CATSDLRQSEAFF TGTGCCACCAGTGACCTGAGACAGTCTGAAGCTTTCTTT TRBV24-1 many TRBJ1-1 NA
CASRAGGAETQYF TGTGCCAGTAGGGCAGGGGGCGCAGAGACCCAGTACTTC TRBV19 NA TRBJ2-5 TRBD1
CASSAGLGATGELFF TGTGCCAGCAGCGCGGGACTAGGGGCGACCGGGGAGCTGTTTTTT TRBV7-3 medium-sized TRBJ2-2 TRBD2
CASSQDPGRGDQPQHF TGCGCCAGCAGCCAAGATCCCGGCAGGGGGGATCAGCCCCAGCATTTT TRBV4-1 few TRBJ1-5 TRBD1
CASRRGTSGRASYEQYF TGTGCCAGCAGGAGAGGGACTAGCGGGAGGGCCTCCTACGAGCAGTACTTC TRBV6-1 many TRBJ2-7 TRBD2
CASSQIQGSGNTIYF TGCGCCAGCAGCCAGATACAGGGCTCTGGAAACACCATATATTTT TRBV4-1 NA TRBJ1-3 NA
CAWGPTGTLTAYF TGTGCCTGGGGGCCGACAGGGACCCTTACAGCGTATTTT TRBV30 NA TRBJ2-3 TRBD1
CASSSTPGCTEAFF TGTGCCAGCAGTTCAACTCCAGGTTGCACTGAAGCTTTCTTT TRBV6-2/TRBV6-3 NA TRBJ1-1 NA
CSARTYREGYEQYF TGCAGTGCTAGGACGTACAGGGAGGGTTACGAGCAGTACTTC TRBV20-1 many TRBJ2-7 NA
CASSYSILAGASDTQYF TGTGCCAGCAGTTACTCGATATTAGCGGGAGCCTCAGATACGCAGTATTTT TRBV6-5 many TRBJ2-3 TRBD2
CASSFDDIGSPLHF TGTGCCAGCAGTTTTGATGACATAGGATCACCCCTCCACTTT TRBV12-3/TRBV12-4 large TRBJ1-6 NA
CASSYDRSQYF TGTGCCAGCAGTTACGACAGGTCGCAGTATTTT TRBV6-6 few TRBJ2-3 NA
CASSTPTGRAVYSNQPQHF TGTGCCAGCAGTACGCCGACAGGGAGGGCGGTTTATAGCAATCAGCCCCAGCATTTT TRBV6-2/TRBV6-3 many TRBJ1-5 TRBD1
CASSLKGGSYEQYF TGTGCCAGCAGCTTGAAGGGCGGCTCCTACGAGCAGTACTTC TRBV7-7 NA TRBJ2-7 NA